Listed here are 30 T cell receptor beta chains from one sample, sequenced in a study of cytomegalovirus exposure and HLA in healthy donors. The PCR used 60 Vbeta and 13 Jbeta primers. Libraries were prepared by immunoSEQ multiplex PCR; TCRdb keeps only in-frame clonotypes and omits some of them. The sample carries 80,000 to 100,000 clones, around 80% recorded once. The sequenced sample consisted of PBMCs. These receptors all stem from a young man in good health and CMV-seropositive.

This clone was seen only a few times. This CDR3 reads CASSQVVRDNYEQYF. The DNA for the CDR3 is TGCGCCAGCAGCCAAGTGGTCCGGGACAACTACGAGCAGTACTTC. The chain is built from TRBV4-1 and TRBJ2-7; weak D call: TRBD1 (6 bases). The germline V and J ends were trimmed by 1 base and 3 bases, with 13 bases remaining between them. The CDR3 is 15 residues long. Germline V lookup: CDR1 MGHRA, CDR2 YSYEKL.

On this clone itself: One junction end disagrees with the germline gene, perhaps due to a read error. The rearrangement links TRBV5-1 to TRBJ1-4; 8 bases are shared with TRBD1. CDR3 size: 15 residues. Germline CDR1 and CDR2: SGHRS and YFSETQ. CDR3: CASSLGTGFNETLFF. In DNA form, the CDR3 reads TGCGCCAGCAGCTTGGGGACAGGGTTTAATGAAACACTGTTTTTT. Supplemented by reference TRBV5-1 and TRBJ1-4, the full variable domain reads KAGVTQTPRYLIKTRGQQVTLSCSPISGHRSVSWYQQTPGQGLQFLFEYFSETQRNKGNFPGRFSGRQFSNSRSEMNVSTLELGDSALYLCASSLGTGFNETLFFGSGTQLSVL.

This clone was seen a single time. V is TRBV11-2 and J is TRBJ2-7, with a tentative D call TRBD1 (5 bases). The CDR3 spans 15 residues. Germline V gives CDR1 SGHAT, CDR2 FQNNGV. V was shortened by 2 bases and J by 4 bases, with 15 bases between the two germline ends. The CDR3 sequence is CASSLLAGLGYEQYF. The DNA for the CDR3 is TGTGCCAGCAGCTTATTGGCAGGGTTGGGATACGAGCAGTACTTC.

The genes are TRBV30 and TRBJ1-6, with D perhaps matching TRBD1 (6 bases). The CDR3 loop spans 12 amino acids. CDR1 and CDR2 from the germline V gene are GTSNPN and SVGIG (reference sequence). V was pared by 3 bases and J by 9 bases, with 9 bases between. CDR3 DNA: TGTGCCTGGAGGGCCAGGGGTTCACCCCTCCACTTT. Translated, it gives CAWRARGSPLHF.

A few counts support this clone. The chain employs TRBV5-1 and TRBJ2-7, with D maybe TRBD1 (6 bases). Germline lookup yields CDR1 SGHRS and CDR2 YFSETQ. The V and J ends lost 0 bases and 6 bases respectively, with 19 bases between them. The CDR3 covers 16 residues. DNA of the CDR3: TGCGCCAGCAGCTTGGGACAGACAGGAGCTAAGGGCGAGCAGTACTTC. The encoded protein is CASSLGQTGAKGEQYF.

This clone was observed a single time. The V call is TRBV30, the J call TRBJ1-1; no reliable D call. This CDR3 contains 13 residues. CDR1 and CDR2 (germline): GTSNPN, SVGIG (reference sequence). Trimming pared 0 bases from V and 6 bases from J, leaving 11 bases between. CDR3 bases: TGTGCCTGGAGTGTCGGAGCGAGGGCTGAAGCTTTCTTT. This translates into CAWSVGARAEAFF. Using reference TRBV30 and TRBJ1-1 for the parts outside the CDR3, the full variable domain is SQTIHQWPATLVQPVGSPLSLECTVEGTSNPNLYWYRQAAGRGLQLLFYSVGIGQISSEVPQNLSASRPQDRQFILSSKKLLLSDSGFYLCAWSVGARAEAFFGQGTRLTVV.

The chain couples TRBV27 to TRBJ1-4; possible D gene TRBD1, 6 bases. From germline, CDR1 is MNHEY and CDR2 SMNVEV (reference sequence). The CDR3 is 18 residues long. The ends were cut back, 1 base at V and 4 bases at J, with 19 bases in the middle. The CDR3 sequence: CASSLFPRQDSHNEKLFF. The CDR3, as DNA: TGTGCCAGCAGTTTATTCCCCCGGCAGGACAGCCATAATGAAAAACTGTTTTTT.

This rearrangement joins TRBV29-1 to TRBJ2-4; D might be TRBD2 (5 bases). The germline V gene encodes CDR1 SQVTM and CDR2 ANQGSEA. V was pared by 3 bases and J by 6 bases, with 12 bases between. The CDR3 contains 13 residues. DNA of the CDR3: TGCAGCGTTGAGGAGGAGTCTCCAAACATTCAGTACTTC. Translation gives CSVEEESPNIQYF.

This clone showed up just a few times. The chain carries TRBV7-9 and TRBJ2-1; 10 nucleotides agree with TRBD2. The CDR3 totals 15 residues. Germline V gives CDR1 SEHNR, CDR2 FQNEAQ (reference sequence). J gave up 8 bases and V 6 bases, and 10 bases lay outside the gene matches. CDR3 in DNA: TGTGCCAGCAGTCAAGGTGCTAGCGGGGGCGATGAGCAGTTCTTC. It translates to CASSQGASGGDEQFF. The full variable domain, with the rest looked up from reference TRBV7-9 and TRBJ2-1, is DTGVSQNPRHKITKRGQNVTFRCDPISEHNRLYWYRQTLGQGPEFLTYFQNEAQLEKSRLLSDRFSAERPKGSFSTLEIQRTEQGDSAMYLCASSQGASGGDEQFFGPGTRLTVL.

This chain joins TRBV7-6 and TRBJ2-7, with 9 bases that match TRBD1. Germline V CDR1 and CDR2: SGHVS, FNYEAQ. CDR3 length: 15 residues. Trimming cost V 2 bases and J 4 bases; bases outside gene matches: 6. CDR3 residues: CASSLPGQGLYEQYF. The CDR3 DNA sequence: TGTGCCAGCAGCTTACCGGGACAGGGTCTTTACGAGCAGTACTTC.

This chain uses TRBV10-3 with TRBJ2-3, with no clear D. The CDR3 runs to 14 residues. The V end was cut by 0 bases, the J end by 0 bases, with 4 bases between. The germline gives CDR1 ENHRY, CDR2 SYGVKD. CDR3 nucleotide sequence: TGTGCCATCAGTGAGTCTCGTAGCACAGATACGCAGTATTTT. Translated: CAISESRSTDTQYF.

This clone was counted a single time. The chain uses TRBV13 and TRBJ1-6; the D is unclear. There are 14 residues in the CDR3. The germline CDR1 and CDR2 sequences are PRHDT and FYEKMQ (reference sequence). V was shortened by 2 bases and J by 4 bases, with 6 bases between the two germline ends. CDR3 coding DNA: TGTGCCAGCAGCTTAAACAGATATAATTCACCCCTCCACTTT. Protein: CASSLNRYNSPLHF.

This rearrangement joins TRBV19 to TRBJ2-3; D call uncertain. Looked up from germline, CDR1 is LNHDA and CDR2 is SQIVND (reference sequence). V gave up 7 bases and J gave up 0 bases, with 14 bases separating them. This CDR3 is 15 amino acids long. The chain's CDR3 is CASNVGAGSTDTQYF. The CDR3 nucleotides are TGTGCCAGTAACGTCGGAGCCGGCAGCACAGATACGCAGTATTTT.

This CDR3 is CASSQDYSGNTIYF. The CDR3 DNA reads as TGTGCCAGCAGTCAGGACTACTCTGGAAACACCATATATTTT. V usage is TRBV6-1 and J usage is TRBJ1-3; D is ambiguous. The CDR3 covers 14 residues. Germline V CDR1 and CDR2: MNHNS, SASEGT. V was trimmed by 5 bases and J by 0 bases, leaving 8 bases between them.

The V gene is TRBV6-1, the J gene TRBJ2-1, with unresolved D. Germline V gives CDR1 MNHNS, CDR2 SASEGT. Trimming removed 3 bases at V and 6 bases at J, with 18 bases between. CDR3 length: 16 residues. DNA of the CDR3: TGTGCCAGCAGTGAGTCACTTGCCCTGAGTCTCAATGAGCAGTTCTTC. Protein sequence: CASSESLALSLNEQFF.

The chain links TRBV4-2 to TRBJ1-1, with D possibly TRBD1 on 6 matching bases. V was trimmed by 0 bases and J by 14 bases, leaving 22 bases between them. The V gene's germline CDR1 is LGHNA and CDR2 YNFKEQ. The CDR3 sequence is 15 residues long. This CDR3 is CASSQDRGLAGGFFF. The CDR3 DNA reads TGTGCCAGCAGCCAAGACAGGGGTTTAGCGGGTGGGTTCTTCTTT.

This chain uses TRBV6-9 with TRBJ1-2, with D uncertain. Germline V gene sequence: CDR1 MNHGY, CDR2 SVAAGI. The CDR3 loop spans 13 amino acids. Trimming stripped 6 bases from V and 1 base from J, with 9 bases between. DNA for the CDR3: TGTGCCAGCAGGGCGGCCTTTAACTATGGCTACACCTTC. Protein sequence: CASRAAFNYGYTF.

The chain couples TRBV2 to TRBJ1-2; the D gene is possibly TRBD1 (5 bases). Per the germline V gene, CDR1 is SNHLY and CDR2 is FYNNEI. The CDR3 contains 12 residues. With 8 bases removed from V and 7 bases from J, the gap between germline ends came to 14 bases. This chain's CDR3 is CASRWGERGYTF. For the CDR3, the DNA is TGTGCCAGCCGGTGGGGGGAACGTGGCTACACCTTC.

This clone was seen just once. The chain employs TRBV7-9 and TRBJ1-1, with 7 bases lining up with TRBD1. CDR3 length equals 18 residues. With 5 bases clipped from V and 0 bases from J, the junction kept 15 bases outside the gene matches. Germline loops: CDR1 SEHNR, CDR2 FQNEAQ (reference sequence). In nucleotides, the CDR3 is TGTGCCAGCAGCAAAAACAGGGGCGGGGTTGTATTGAACACTGAAGCTTTCTTT. It translates to CASSKNRGGVVLNTEAFF.

The rearrangement uses TRBV5-1 and TRBJ2-5; TRBD1 aligns across 7 bases. The CDR3 runs 14 residues. The germline V gene has CDR1 SGHRS and CDR2 YFSETQ. Trimming removed 1 base from V and 5 bases from J; junction bases left unmatched: 5. Here the CDR3 DNA reads TGCGCCAGCAGCTTGTTAGGGGGCACGGAGACCCAGTACTTC. This gives the protein CASSLLGGTETQYF.

V usage is TRBV19 and J usage is TRBJ1-1; TRBD1 might be the D (6 bases). The V gene's germline CDR1 is LNHDA and CDR2 SQIVND (reference sequence). CDR3 size: 14 residues. V gave up 3 bases and J gave up 6 bases, with 14 bases separating them. CDR3 loop: CASSMGLGAPEAFF. CDR3 coding DNA: TGTGCCAGTAGTATGGGCTTGGGGGCCCCTGAAGCTTTCTTT.

This clone has a handful of counts. For the CDR3, the DNA is TGTGCCAGCAGTGAAGGACAGGTCCTCCTCCACTTT. This encodes CASSEGQVLLHF. The V call is TRBV6-1, the J call TRBJ1-6; tentative D call: TRBD1 (6 bases). The germline gives CDR1 MNHNS, CDR2 SASEGT. CDR3 length: 12 residues. With 1 base removed from V and 15 bases from J, the gap between germline ends came to 10 bases.

This rearrangement joins TRBV5-1 to TRBJ1-1, with D possibly being TRBD1 (6 bases). CDR1 is SGHRS, CDR2 YFSETQ, per germline. V lost 0 bases and J lost 0, with 15 bases in between. The length of the CDR3 is 17 residues. CDR3 in DNA: TGCGCCAGCAGCTTGGGCCCTCAGGGGACCATGAACACTGAAGCTTTCTTT. As protein: CASSLGPQGTMNTEAFF.

This chain uses TRBV5-1 with TRBJ1-1; D gene ambiguous. Germline V gene sequence: CDR1 SGHRS, CDR2 YFSETQ. The V end lost 0 bases, the J end lost 0 bases, and 15 bases lay between the germline ends. This CDR3 is built from 17 residues. Here the CDR3 reads CASSLGGGSQMNTEAFF. The CDR3 coding sequence is TGCGCCAGCAGCTTGGGGGGAGGTTCCCAAATGAACACTGAAGCTTTCTTT.

This clone is a singleton in its sample. The chain links TRBV18 to TRBJ2-1; 9 bases are shared with TRBD1. Germline CDR1 reads KGHSH; CDR2 reads LQKENI. There are 16 residues in the CDR3. J lost 8 bases, V lost 3 bases, and 11 bases had no gene match. This CDR3 reads CASSPRTGGTSDEQFF. As DNA, the CDR3 is TGTGCCAGCTCACCGAGAACAGGGGGCACCTCGGATGAGCAGTTCTTC.

The V and J genes are TRBV28 and TRBJ2-3; 10 nucleotides match TRBD1. The length of the CDR3 is 19 residues. The junction had 14 bases not matched to a gene; V was cut back by 3 bases and J by 2 bases. Germline V gene lookup returns CDR1 MDHEN and CDR2 SYDVKM. The CDR3 sequence is CASSFLGQGEEGPTDTQYF. The DNA for the CDR3 is TGTGCCAGCAGTTTCCTTGGACAGGGGGAGGAGGGCCCCACAGATACGCAGTATTTT. The whole variable domain, remainder taken from reference TRBV28 and TRBJ2-3, is DVKVTQSSRYLVKRTGEKVFLECVQDMDHENMFWYRQDPGLGLRLIYFSYDVKMKEKGDIPEGYSVSREKKERFSLILESASTNQTSMYLCASSFLGQGEEGPTDTQYFGPGTRLTVL.

This rearrangement joins TRBV5-6 to TRBJ2-5, with TRBD2 identical over 9 bases. The trim removed 2 bases at V and 8 bases at J, leaving 10 bases unmatched. CDR1 and CDR2 (germline): SGHDT, YYEEEE. The CDR3 contains 15 residues. The DNA of the CDR3 is TGTGCCAGCAGCTTAGAGCGGGGGGCGGTCAATACCCAGTACTTC. Protein product: CASSLERGAVNTQYF.

The rearrangement links TRBV5-1 to TRBJ1-2, with D unresolved. The ends were cut back, 2 bases at V and 2 bases at J, with 10 bases in the middle. CDR3 size: 14 residues. Per germline, CDR1 SGHRS and CDR2 YFSETQ. The CDR3 DNA is TGCGCCAGCAGCTTCGGGTACGCGAACTATGGCTACACCTTC. Amino acids: CASSFGYANYGYTF. The complete variable domain, with remaining parts taken from reference TRBV5-1 and TRBJ1-2, reads KAGVTQTPRYLIKTRGQQVTLSCSPISGHRSVSWYQQTPGQGLQFLFEYFSETQRNKGNFPGRFSGRQFSNSRSEMNVSTLELGDSALYLCASSFGYANYGYTFGSGTRLTVV.

The chain employs TRBV7-2 and TRBJ2-2, with D possibly matching TRBD1 (6 bases). Germline CDR1 SGHTA, CDR2 FQGNSA. Between the trimmed V and J ends, which lost 0 bases and 6 bases, there was a span of 14 bases. CDR3 length: 16 amino acids. The CDR3 is CASSLAQGHGAGELFF. CDR3 DNA: TGTGCCAGCAGCTTAGCGCAGGGGCATGGGGCCGGGGAGCTGTTTTTT. Full variable domain (missing parts from reference TRBV7-2 and TRBJ2-2): GAGVSQSPSNKVTEKGKDVELRCDPISGHTALYWYRQSLGQGLEFLIYFQGNSAPDKSGLPSDRFSAERTGGSVSTLTIQRTQQEDSAVYLCASSLAQGHGAGELFFGEGSRLTVL.

The rearrangement joins TRBV19 to TRBJ2-6; maybe TRBD1 (7 bases). The germline V and J ends were trimmed by 5 bases and 2 bases, with 13 bases remaining between them. CDR1 is LNHDA and CDR2 is SQIVND in the germline V gene (reference sequence). CDR3 length: 16 amino acids. CDR3 sequence (DNA): TGTGCCAGTAGTCCTTTCAGGGGGGCTGGGGCCAACGTCCTGACTTTC. Translated, it gives CASSPFRGAGANVLTF.